This record looks at one T cell receptor (beta chain) sequence and its context. Its antigen is still unknown. Base-call qualities are not available, and no considerably larger clone is one nucleotide away. V lost 7 bases and J lost 4 bases, and the count of bases not matched to a germline gene is 7. Reading from cysteine to phenylalanine, the CDR3 counts 15 amino acids. Only the CDR3 DNA is retained, 45 bases long and in frame from the first base. From the germline V gene (reference sequence), CDR1 is LGHDT and CDR2 is YNNKEL. This sample stems from a study of blood T cell repertoires in COVID-19 (dated by TCRdb to 2020 to 2022). About the investigation overall: Samples from collaborators originated in the United States, Italy and Spain and spanned both the acute and convalescent phases of COVID-19. The prospective study material was composed of cDNA or gDNA derived from T cells, B-cell-depleted T cells, or PBMCs. Subjects who had been exposed to COVID-19, were actively infected with it, or had recovered from it provided the deeply sampled blood TCRbeta repertoires that made up the dataset. A freely available public database, intended as a resource for researchers studying the immune response to SARS-CoV-2, is where the repertoires were released. Samples came from the ongoing ImmuneRACE study (first 160 participants) plus 1,254 subjects from 6 global collaborators. The sample metadata nearly always contained a de-identified subject ID, COVID-19 status, age in years and sex. Where available, HLA class I and class II types were taken from metadata supplied by the sample provider and were not determined by assay-based typing.

Overall study results and their limits: The amount of clinical and demographic metadata varied by source and participant and was provided uncurated.

The collaborating institutions used their own protocols to collect whole blood in K2EDTA tubes. For TCRbeta analysis, collaborators shipped samples as frozen whole blood, isolated PBMCs, or DNA extracted from either of those sample types. TCRbeta CDR3 regions were amplified from genomic DNA using the immunoSEQ Assay, a bias-controlled multiplex PCR. Regarding the original processing steps: The number of nucleated cells in each sample was estimated by amplification of reference gene primers within the assay. Sequence reads were collapsed and filtered to measure the absolute abundance of every unique TCRbeta CDR3 rearrangement. For each sample, productive Simpson clonality was calculated as the square root of Simpson's diversity index over productive rearrangements. TCRdb limited this immuneACCESS table to in-frame rearrangements with V and J called. A share of clones is missing; checked studies link under half to unresolved V genes, and the rest is unexplained. V and J calls and clone size are those listed in that table; D and trimming were worked out from the DNA. Across this sample there are about 98,000 clones, with roughly 80% seen only once. The biggest ten clones account for roughly 10% of the sample.

Sequencing was carried out using peripheral blood. The chain is assembled from TRBV3-1 (or the pseudogene TRBV3-2) and TRBJ2-3, with 11 middle bases fitting TRBD2. This TCR derives from a woman of 80 years or more with acute or convalescent COVID-19. The CDR3 corresponds to CASNRLAGSPDTQYF. The DNA reads TGTGCCAGCAATCGACTAGCGGGGAGCCCAGATACGCAGTATTTT.